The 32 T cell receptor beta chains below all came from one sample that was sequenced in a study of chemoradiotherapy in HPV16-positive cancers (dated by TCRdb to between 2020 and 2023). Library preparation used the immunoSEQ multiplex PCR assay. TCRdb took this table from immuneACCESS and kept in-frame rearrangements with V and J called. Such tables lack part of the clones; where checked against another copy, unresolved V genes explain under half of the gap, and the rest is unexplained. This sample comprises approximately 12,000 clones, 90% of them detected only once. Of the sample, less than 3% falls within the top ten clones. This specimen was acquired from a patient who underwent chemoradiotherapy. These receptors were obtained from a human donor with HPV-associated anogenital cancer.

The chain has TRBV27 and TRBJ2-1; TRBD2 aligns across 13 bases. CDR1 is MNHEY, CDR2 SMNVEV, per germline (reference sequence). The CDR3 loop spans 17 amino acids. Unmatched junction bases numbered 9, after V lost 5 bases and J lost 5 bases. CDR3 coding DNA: TGTGCCAGCAGTCCCCACCGAGGACTAGCGGGAGACAATGAGCAGTTCTTC. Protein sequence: CASSPHRGLAGDNEQFF.

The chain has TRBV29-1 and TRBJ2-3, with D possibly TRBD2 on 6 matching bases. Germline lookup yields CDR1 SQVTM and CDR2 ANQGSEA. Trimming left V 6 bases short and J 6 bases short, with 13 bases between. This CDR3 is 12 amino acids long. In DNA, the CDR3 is TGCAGCGTAGATAGGGCGGGGGATACGCAGTATTTT. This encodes CSVDRAGDTQYF.

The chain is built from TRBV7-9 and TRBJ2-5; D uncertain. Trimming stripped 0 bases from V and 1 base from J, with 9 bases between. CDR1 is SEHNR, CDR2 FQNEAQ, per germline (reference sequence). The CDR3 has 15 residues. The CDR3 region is CASSLAAVVQETQYF. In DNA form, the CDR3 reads TGTGCCAGCAGCTTAGCGGCGGTAGTCCAAGAGACCCAGTACTTC.

The CDR3 reads CASSSDRGTSEQYF. CDR3 sequence (DNA): TGCGCCAGCAGCTCGGACAGGGGCACCTCCGAGCAGTACTTC. The chain combines TRBV5-1 with TRBJ2-7; TRBD1 agrees at 9 bases. Germline V gene data show CDR1 as SGHRS and CDR2 as YFSETQ. This CDR3 comprises 14 residues. With V trimmed by 3 bases and J by 6 bases, 7 bases remained unmatched.

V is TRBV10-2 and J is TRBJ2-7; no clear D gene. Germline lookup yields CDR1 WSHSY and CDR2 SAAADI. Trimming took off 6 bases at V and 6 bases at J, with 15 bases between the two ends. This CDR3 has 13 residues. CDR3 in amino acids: CASSRLTSGEQYF. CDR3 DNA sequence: TGCGCCAGCAGCCGCTTAACTTCGGGCGAGCAGTACTTC.

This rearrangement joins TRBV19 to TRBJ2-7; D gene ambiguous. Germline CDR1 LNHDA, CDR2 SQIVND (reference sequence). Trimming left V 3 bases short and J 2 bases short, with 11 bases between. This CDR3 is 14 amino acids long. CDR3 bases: TGTGCCAGTAGTATTAGGACGTCAACCTACGAGCAGTACTTC. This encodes CASSIRTSTYEQYF.

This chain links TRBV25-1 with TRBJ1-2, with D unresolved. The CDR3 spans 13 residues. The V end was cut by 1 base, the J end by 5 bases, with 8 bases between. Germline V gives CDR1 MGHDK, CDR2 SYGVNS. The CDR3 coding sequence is TGTGCCAGCAGTGAATGGCGGGGTTATGGCTACACCTTC. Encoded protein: CASSEWRGYGYTF.

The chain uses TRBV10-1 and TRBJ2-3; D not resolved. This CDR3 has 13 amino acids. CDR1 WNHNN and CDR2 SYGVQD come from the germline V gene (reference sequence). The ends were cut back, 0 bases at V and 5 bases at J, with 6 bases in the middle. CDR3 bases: TGCGCCAGCAGTGAGTCGGGAAGAGATACGCAGTATTTT. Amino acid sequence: CASSESGRDTQYF.

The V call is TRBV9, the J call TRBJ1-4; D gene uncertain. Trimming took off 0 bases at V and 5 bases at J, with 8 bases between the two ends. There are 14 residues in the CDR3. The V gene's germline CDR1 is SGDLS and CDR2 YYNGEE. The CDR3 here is CASSVGSLNEKLFF. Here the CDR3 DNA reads TGTGCCAGCAGCGTAGGGAGTTTAAATGAAAAACTGTTTTTT. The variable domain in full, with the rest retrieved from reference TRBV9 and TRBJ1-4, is DSGVTQTPKHLITATGQRVTLRCSPRSGDLSVYWYQQSLDQGLQFLIQYYNGEERAKGNILERFSAQQFPDLHSELNLSSLELGDSALYFCASSVGSLNEKLFFGSGTQLSVL.

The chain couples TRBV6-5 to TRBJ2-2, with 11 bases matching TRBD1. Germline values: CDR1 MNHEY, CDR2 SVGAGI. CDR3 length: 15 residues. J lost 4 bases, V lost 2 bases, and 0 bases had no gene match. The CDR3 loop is CASSYGTGGTGELFF. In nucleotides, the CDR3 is TGTGCCAGCAGTTACGGGACAGGGGGCACCGGGGAGCTGTTTTTT.

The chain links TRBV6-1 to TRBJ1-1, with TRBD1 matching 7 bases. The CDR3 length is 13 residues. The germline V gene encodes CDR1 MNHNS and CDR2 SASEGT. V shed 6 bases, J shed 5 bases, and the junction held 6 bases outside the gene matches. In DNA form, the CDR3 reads TGTGCCAGCAGCAGGGACAGTTTGACTGAAGCTTTCTTT. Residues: CASSRDSLTEAFF.

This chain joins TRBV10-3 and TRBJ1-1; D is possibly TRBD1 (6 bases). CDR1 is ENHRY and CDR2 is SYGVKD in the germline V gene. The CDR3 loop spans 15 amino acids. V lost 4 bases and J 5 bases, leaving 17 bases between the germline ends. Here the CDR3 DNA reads TGTGCCATCAGTGGGGTATTTGGGGGGCAAACTGAAGCTTTCTTT. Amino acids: CAISGVFGGQTEAFF.

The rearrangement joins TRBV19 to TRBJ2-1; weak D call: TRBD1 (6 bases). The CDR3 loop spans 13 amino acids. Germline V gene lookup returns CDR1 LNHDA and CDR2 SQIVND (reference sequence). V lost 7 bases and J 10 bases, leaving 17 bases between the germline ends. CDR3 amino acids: CASTPQGPGEQFF. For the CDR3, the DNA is TGTGCCAGTACTCCACAGGGTCCCGGGGAGCAGTTCTTC.

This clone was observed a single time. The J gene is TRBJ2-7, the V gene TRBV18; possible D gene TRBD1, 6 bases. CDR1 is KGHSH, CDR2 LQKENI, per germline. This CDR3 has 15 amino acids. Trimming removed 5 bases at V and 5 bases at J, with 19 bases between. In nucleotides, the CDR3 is TGTGCCAGCTCATCCTCTCCCCTACAGGGCCACGAGCAGTACTTC. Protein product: CASSSSPLQGHEQYF. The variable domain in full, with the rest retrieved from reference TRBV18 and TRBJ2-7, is NAGVMQNPRHLVRRRGQEARLRCSPMKGHSHVYWYRQLPEEGLKFMVYLQKENIIDESGMPKERFSAEFPKEGPSILRIQQVVRGDSAAYFCASSSSPLQGHEQYFGPGTRLTVT.

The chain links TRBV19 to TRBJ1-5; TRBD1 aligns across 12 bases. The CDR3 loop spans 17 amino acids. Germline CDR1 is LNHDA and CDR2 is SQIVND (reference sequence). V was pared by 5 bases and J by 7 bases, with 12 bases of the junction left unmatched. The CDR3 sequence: CASSPWVGQGARQPQHF. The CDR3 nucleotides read TGTGCCAGTAGTCCTTGGGTGGGACAGGGGGCCCGACAGCCCCAGCATTTT.

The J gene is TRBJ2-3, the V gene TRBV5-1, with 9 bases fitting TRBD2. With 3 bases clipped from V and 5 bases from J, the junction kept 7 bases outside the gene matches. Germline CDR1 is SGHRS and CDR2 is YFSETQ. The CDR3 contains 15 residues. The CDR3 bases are TGCGCCAGCAGCTCACAGGGGCGGGGGGGAGATACGCAGTATTTT. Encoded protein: CASSSQGRGGDTQYF.

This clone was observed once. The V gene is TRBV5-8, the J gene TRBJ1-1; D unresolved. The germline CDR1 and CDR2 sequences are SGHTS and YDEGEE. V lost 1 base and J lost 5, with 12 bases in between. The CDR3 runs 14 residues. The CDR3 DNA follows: TGTGCCAGCAGCTTGATGCCTACCGGAACTGAAGCTTTCTTT. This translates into CASSLMPTGTEAFF.

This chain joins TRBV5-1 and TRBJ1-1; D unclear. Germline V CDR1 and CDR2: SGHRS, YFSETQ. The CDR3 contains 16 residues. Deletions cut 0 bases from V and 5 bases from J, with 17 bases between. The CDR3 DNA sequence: TGCGCCAGCAGCTTGGGCCTTTTCTCCTTGCGGACTGAAGCTTTCTTT. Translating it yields CASSLGLFSLRTEAFF.

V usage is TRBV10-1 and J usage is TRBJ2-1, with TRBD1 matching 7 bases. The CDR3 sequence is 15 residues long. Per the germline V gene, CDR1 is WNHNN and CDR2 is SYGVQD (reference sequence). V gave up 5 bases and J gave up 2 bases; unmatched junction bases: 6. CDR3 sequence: CASSTTGVTYNEQFF. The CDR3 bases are TGCGCCAGCAGTACCACAGGGGTAACCTACAATGAGCAGTTCTTC.

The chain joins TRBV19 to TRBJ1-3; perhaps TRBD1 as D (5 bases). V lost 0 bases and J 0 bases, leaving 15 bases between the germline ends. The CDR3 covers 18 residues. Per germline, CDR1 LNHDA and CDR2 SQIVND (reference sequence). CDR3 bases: TGTGCCAGTAGTATAGAGGGGCCGGGACGGAGCTCTGGAAACACCATATATTTT. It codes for CASSIEGPGRSSGNTIYF.

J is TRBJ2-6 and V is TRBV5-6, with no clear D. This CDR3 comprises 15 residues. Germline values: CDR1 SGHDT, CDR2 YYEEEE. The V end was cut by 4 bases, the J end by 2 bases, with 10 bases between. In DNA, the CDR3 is TGTGCCAGCAGCCCGCTACGGGCTGGGGCCAACGTCCTGACTTTC. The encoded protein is CASSPLRAGANVLTF. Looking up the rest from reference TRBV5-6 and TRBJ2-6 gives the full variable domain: DAGVTQSPTHLIKTRGQQVTLRCSPKSGHDTVSWYQQALGQGPQFIFQYYEEEERQRGNFPDRFSGHQFPNYSSELNVNALLLGDSALYLCASSPLRAGANVLTFGAGSRLTVL.

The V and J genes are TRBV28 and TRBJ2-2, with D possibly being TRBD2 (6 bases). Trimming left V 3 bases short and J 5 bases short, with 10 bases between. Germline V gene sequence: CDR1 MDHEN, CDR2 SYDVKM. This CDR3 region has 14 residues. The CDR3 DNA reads TGTGCCAGCAGTTTCATTGGAGGGACCGGGGAGCTGTTTTTT. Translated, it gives CASSFIGGTGELFF. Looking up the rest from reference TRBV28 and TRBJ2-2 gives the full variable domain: DVKVTQSSRYLVKRTGEKVFLECVQDMDHENMFWYRQDPGLGLRLIYFSYDVKMKEKGDIPEGYSVSREKKERFSLILESASTNQTSMYLCASSFIGGTGELFFGEGSRLTVL.

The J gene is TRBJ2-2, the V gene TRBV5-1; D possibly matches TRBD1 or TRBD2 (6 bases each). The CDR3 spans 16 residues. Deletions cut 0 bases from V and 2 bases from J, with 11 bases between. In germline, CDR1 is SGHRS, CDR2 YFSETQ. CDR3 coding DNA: TGCGCCAGCAGCTTGGTCGGGGGCCTCAACACCGGGGAGCTGTTTTTT. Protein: CASSLVGGLNTGELFF.

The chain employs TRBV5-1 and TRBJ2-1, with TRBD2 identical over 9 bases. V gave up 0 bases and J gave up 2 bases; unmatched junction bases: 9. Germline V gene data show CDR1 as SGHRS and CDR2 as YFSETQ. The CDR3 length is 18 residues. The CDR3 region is CASSLGASGATAYNEQFF. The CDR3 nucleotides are TGCGCCAGCAGCTTGGGGGCTAGCGGGGCTACCGCCTACAATGAGCAGTTCTTC.

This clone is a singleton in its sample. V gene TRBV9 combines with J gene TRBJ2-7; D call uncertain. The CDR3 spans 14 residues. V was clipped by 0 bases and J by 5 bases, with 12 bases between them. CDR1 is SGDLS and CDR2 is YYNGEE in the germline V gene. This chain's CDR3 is CASSVGNYENEQYF. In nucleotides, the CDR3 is TGTGCCAGCAGCGTAGGCAACTACGAGAACGAGCAGTACTTC.

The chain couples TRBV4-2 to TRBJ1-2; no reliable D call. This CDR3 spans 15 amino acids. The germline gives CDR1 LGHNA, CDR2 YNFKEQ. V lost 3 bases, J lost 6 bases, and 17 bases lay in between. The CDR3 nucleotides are TGTGCCAGCAGCCAGGACGGAGGAGGTATGCATGGCTACACCTTC. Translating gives CASSQDGGGMHGYTF.

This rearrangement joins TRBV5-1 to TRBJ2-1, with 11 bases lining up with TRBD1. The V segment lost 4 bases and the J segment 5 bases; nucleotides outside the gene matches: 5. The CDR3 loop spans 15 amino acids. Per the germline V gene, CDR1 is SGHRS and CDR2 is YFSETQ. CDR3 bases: TGCGCCAGCAGCAGGACAGGGGGCCTCAACAATGAGCAGTTCTTC. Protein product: CASSRTGGLNNEQFF. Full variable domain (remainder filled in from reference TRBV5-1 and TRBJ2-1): KAGVTQTPRYLIKTRGQQVTLSCSPISGHRSVSWYQQTPGQGLQFLFEYFSETQRNKGNFPGRFSGRQFSNSRSEMNVSTLELGDSALYLCASSRTGGLNNEQFFGPGTRLTVL.

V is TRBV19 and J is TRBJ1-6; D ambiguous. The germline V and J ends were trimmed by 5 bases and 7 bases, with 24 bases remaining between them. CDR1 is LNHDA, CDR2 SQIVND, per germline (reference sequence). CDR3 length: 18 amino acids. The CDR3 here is CASSDTLPLGSRNSPLHF. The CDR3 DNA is TGTGCCAGTAGTGACACACTCCCGTTGGGCAGTAGGAATTCACCCCTCCACTTT.

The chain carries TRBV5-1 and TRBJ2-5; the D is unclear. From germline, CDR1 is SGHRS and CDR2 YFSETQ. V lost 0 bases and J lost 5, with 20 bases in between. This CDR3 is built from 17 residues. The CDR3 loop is CASSLAPSAGYLETQYF. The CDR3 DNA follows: TGCGCCAGCAGCTTGGCCCCCTCCGCAGGCTACTTGGAGACCCAGTACTTC.

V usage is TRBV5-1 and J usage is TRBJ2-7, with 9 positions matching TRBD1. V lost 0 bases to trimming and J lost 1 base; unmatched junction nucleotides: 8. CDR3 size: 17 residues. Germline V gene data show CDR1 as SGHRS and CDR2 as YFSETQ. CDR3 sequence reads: CASSLGPTGTGSYEQYF. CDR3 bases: TGCGCCAGCAGCTTGGGTCCGACCGGGACAGGGTCCTACGAGCAGTACTTC.

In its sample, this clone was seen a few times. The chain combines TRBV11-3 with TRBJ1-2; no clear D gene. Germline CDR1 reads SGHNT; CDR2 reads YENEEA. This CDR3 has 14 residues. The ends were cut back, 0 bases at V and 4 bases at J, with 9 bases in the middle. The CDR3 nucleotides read TGTGCCAGCAGCTTAGACCCAAACAGCTATGGCTACACCTTC. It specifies CASSLDPNSYGYTF.

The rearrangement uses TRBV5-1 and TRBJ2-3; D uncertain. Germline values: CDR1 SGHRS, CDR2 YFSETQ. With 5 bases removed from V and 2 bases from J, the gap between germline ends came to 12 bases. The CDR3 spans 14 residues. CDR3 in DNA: TGCGCCAGCAGGGTGCAGGTCGCCACAGATACGCAGTATTTT. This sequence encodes CASRVQVATDTQYF. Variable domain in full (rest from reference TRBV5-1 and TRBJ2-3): KAGVTQTPRYLIKTRGQQVTLSCSPISGHRSVSWYQQTPGQGLQFLFEYFSETQRNKGNFPGRFSGRQFSNSRSEMNVSTLELGDSALYLCASRVQVATDTQYFGPGTRLTVL.